One sample yielded the 2 T cell receptor beta chains listed below, sequenced in a study of post-analysis software for immune sequencing data. Study results and caveats: There were roughly 5 TRBV segments more frequent in patients than controls, and TRBV5-6, TRBV5-1 and TRBV20-1 were among them.

Antigens for these TCRs are unknown. cDNA libraries of TCR beta carried unique molecular identifiers. TCRdb re-derived calls from the PCR reads in MiXCR, one entry per CDR3 protein. The sample has fewer than 900,000 distinct CDR3 sequences, around 46% seen once; the top ten hold over 4.5%. Sequenced: blood. Receptors originate from a girl between 5 and 17 years old with multiple sclerosis.

J is TRBJ2-1 and V is TRBV4-2; D remains unclear. The germline gives CDR1 LGHNA, CDR2 YNFKEQ. Trimming took off 5 bases at V and 8 bases at J, with 16 bases between the two ends. This CDR3 has 14 residues. In DNA form, the CDR3 reads TGTGCCAGCAGCGGATTTAGACGTGAAGATGAGCAGTTCTTC. Translated: CASSGFRREDEQFF.

V gene TRBV15 combines with J gene TRBJ2-5; TRBD1 aligns across 7 bases. CDR3 length: 13 amino acids. Germline assignment: CDR1 LNHNV and CDR2 YYDKDF (reference sequence). The J segment lost 0 bases and the V segment lost 7 bases, leaving 2 bases of the junction unmatched. DNA for the CDR3: TGTGCCACCATGACAGGGTACCAAGAGACCCAGTACTTC. Amino acids: CATMTGYQETQYF.